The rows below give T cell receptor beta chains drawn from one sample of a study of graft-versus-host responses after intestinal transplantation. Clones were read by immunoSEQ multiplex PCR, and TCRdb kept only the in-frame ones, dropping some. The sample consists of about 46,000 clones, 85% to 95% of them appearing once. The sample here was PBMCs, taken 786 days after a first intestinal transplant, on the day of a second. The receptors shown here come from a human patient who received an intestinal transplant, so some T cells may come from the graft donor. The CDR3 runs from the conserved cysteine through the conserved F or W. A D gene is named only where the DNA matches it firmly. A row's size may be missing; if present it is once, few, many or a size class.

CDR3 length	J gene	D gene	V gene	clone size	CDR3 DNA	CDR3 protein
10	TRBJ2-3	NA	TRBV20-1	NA	TGCAGTGCTAGTGGTTATACGCAGTATTTT	CSASGYTQYF
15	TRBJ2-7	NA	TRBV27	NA	TGTGCCAGCAGTTACTCCGGGACCCTCTTCTACGAGCAGTACTTC	CASSYSGTLFYEQYF
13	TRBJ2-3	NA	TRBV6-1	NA	TGTGCCAGCAGTCTCCTCCGTACAGATACGCAGTATTTT	CASSLLRTDTQYF
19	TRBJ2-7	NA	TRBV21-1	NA	TGTGCCAGCAGCTTCAGCGGGGGCGTAAATAGCCGACCGTCCTACGAGCAGTACTTC	CASSFSGGVNSRPSYEQYF
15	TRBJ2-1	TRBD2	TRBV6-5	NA	TGTGCCAGCAGTTTTAGCGGGAGTGGCAACAATGAGCAGTTCTTC	CASSFSGSGNNEQFF
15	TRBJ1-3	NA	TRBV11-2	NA	TGTGCCAGCAGCTTAGAGCGCGCAGGTGGAAACACCATATATTTT	CASSLERAGGNTIYF
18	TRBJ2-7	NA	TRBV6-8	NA	TGTGCCAGCAGTCGCAGAGGTAATGTGGAAGGGGACTCCTACGAGCAGTACTTC	CASSRRGNVEGDSYEQYF
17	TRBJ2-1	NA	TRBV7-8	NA	TGTGCCAGCAGCTCAAGATTGACAGCCTACTCCTACAATGAGCAGTTCTTC	CASSSRLTAYSYNEQFF
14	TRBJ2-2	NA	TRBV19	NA	TGTGCCAGTAGACAGGTACGGCACACCGGGGAGCTGTTTTTT	CASRQVRHTGELFF
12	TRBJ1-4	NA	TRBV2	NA	TGTGCCAGCAAACAGTTGGGAGAAAAACTGTTTTTT	CASKQLGEKLFF
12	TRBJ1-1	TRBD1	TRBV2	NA	TGTGCCAGGGTGACAGGGCGCACTGAAGCTTTCTTT	CARVTGRTEAFF
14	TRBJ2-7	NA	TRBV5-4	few	TGTGCCAGCAGCTTGGGTGGGAGCTCCTACGAGCAGTACTTC	CASSLGGSSYEQYF
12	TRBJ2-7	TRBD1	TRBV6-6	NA	TGTGCCACACAGGGGTTCTCCTACGAGCAGTACTTC	CATQGFSYEQYF
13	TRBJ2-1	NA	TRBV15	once	TGTGCCACTGGACGAACCTCCTACAATGAGCAGTTCTTC	CATGRTSYNEQFF
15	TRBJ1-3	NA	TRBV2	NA	TGCGCCAGCAGTCCTTCGACAGTCTCTGGAAACACCATATATTTT	CASSPSTVSGNTIYF
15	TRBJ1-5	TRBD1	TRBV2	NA	TGTGCCAGCAGTTTCTCCGGGACAGGGGCCCAGCCCCAGCATTTT	CASSFSGTGAQPQHF
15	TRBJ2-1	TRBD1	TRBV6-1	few	TGTGCCAGCAGTGCCCCACGGACAGGGATCAATGAGCAGTTCTTC	CASSAPRTGINEQFF
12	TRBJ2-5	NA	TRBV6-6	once	TGTGCCAGCAGTTACTCTCAAGAGACCCAGTACTTC	CASSYSQETQYF
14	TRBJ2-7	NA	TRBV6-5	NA	TGTGCCAGCAGTTACGCACAGGGAGGGTACGAGCAGTACTTC	CASSYAQGGYEQYF
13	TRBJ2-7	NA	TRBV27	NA	TGTGCCAGCAGTTTACAGGCATCCTACGAGCAGTACTTC	CASSLQASYEQYF
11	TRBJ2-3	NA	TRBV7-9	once	TGTGCCAGCAGGGCTACAGATACGCAGTATTTT	CASRATDTQYF
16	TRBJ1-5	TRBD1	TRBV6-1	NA	TGTGCCAGCAGTGGGGGGACAGGGATTGGCAATCAGCCCCAGCATTTT	CASSGGTGIGNQPQHF
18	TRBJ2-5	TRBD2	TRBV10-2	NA	TGCGCCAGCAGTGAGAGACGGGGAGGGCCGGGGGATATAGAGACCCAGTACTTC	CASSERRGGPGDIETQYF
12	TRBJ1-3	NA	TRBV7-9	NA	TGTGCCAGCAGCCACTCTGGAAACACCATATATTTT	CASSHSGNTIYF
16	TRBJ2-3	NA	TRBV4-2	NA	TGTGCCAGCAGCCTCCATGTGGGTGGGAGTACAGATACGCAGTATTTT	CASSLHVGGSTDTQYF
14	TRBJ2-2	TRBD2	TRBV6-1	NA	TGTGCCAGCAAGCCTAGCGGGAGTCCCGGGGAGCTGTTTTTT	CASKPSGSPGELFF
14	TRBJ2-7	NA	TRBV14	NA	TGTGCCAGCAGCCAAGGACTACCGAGCTACGAGCAGTACTTC	CASSQGLPSYEQYF
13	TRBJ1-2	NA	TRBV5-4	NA	TGTGCCAGCAGCTCGGTGGGGCGGGATGGCTACACCTTC	CASSSVGRDGYTF
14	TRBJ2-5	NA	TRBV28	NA	TGTGCCAGCAGTGGGGGACTCGACCAAGAGACCCAGTACTTC	CASSGGLDQETQYF
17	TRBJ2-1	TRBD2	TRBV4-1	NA	TGCGCCAGCAGTTTCAGTGGAATAGCGGGAGGTCTGGATGAGCAGTTCTTC	CASSFSGIAGGLDEQFF
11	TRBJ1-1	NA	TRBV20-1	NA	TGCAGTGCTAGCCGGGACACTGAAGCTTTCTTT	CSASRDTEAFF
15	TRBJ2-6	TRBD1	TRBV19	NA	TGTGCCAGTAGTACGACAGGGACTGGGGCCAACGTCCTGACTTTC	CASSTTGTGANVLTF
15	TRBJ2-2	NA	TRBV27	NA	TGTGCCAGCACGGCGGGCCATCCGAACACCGGGGAGCTGTTTTTT	CASTAGHPNTGELFF
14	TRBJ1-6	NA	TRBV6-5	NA	TGTGCCAGCAGAAACCGGGACATCCTTCCAACCCTCCACTTT	CASRNRDILPTLHF
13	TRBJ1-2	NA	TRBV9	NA	TGTGCCAGCCGCACATCAGCTAACTATGGCTACACCTTC	CASRTSANYGYTF
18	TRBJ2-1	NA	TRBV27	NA	TGTGCCAGCAGTTTGAGTATAAGGGGTGCTCGACGGCGGAATGAGCAGTTCTTC	CASSLSIRGARRRNEQFF